This T cell receptor beta chain came from a study of regulatory T cells in long-lasting Graves disease. Time point described: persistent/refractory GD, antithyroid drugs over 5 years with positive TRAb. The TCR library was made from RNA that had been extracted from PBMCs in TRIzol. For TCR beta, libraries came from iRepertoire HTBI primers and Arm-PCR of CDR3 regions. TCRdb re-analysed the multiplex PCR reads in MiXCR, keeping a single row per CDR3 protein. This table holds some 280,000 distinct CDR3 sequences, 20% to 25% found once. The ends were cut back, 4 bases at V and 2 bases at J, with 9 bases in the middle. The CDR3 sequence is 13 residues long. In germline, CDR1 is MNHEY, CDR2 SMNVEV (reference sequence).

The chain joins TRBV27 to TRBJ2-7; a possible D gene is TRBD1 (6 bases). The sequence was obtained from a female donor with Graves disease. The material was peripheral blood mononuclear cells (PBMCs), obtained when the disease was refractory, from a patient treated with antithyroid drugs. The CDR3 DNA reads TGTGCCAGCAGTTACAGGGCCACCTACGAGCAGTACTTC. Amino acids: CASSYRATYEQYF.